This T cell receptor beta chain was retrieved from a study of blood T cell repertoires in COVID-19. Study as a whole: Samples came from the United States, Italy and Spain, spanning acute and convalescent COVID-19.

Trimming removed 5 bases from V and 0 bases from J, with 10 bases in between. This CDR3 spans 14 amino acids. Germline V gene data show CDR1 as LNHNV and CDR2 as YYDKDF (reference sequence). In the authors' methods: Nucleated cell counts were estimated from reference gene primer amplification. Here immunoSEQ multiplex PCR was the method, and the copy in TCRdb shows in-frame clones only, minus some. The V and J calls and clone size are taken from that table; D and trimming were inferred from the DNA. The sample has under 200,000 clones, about 85% seen once. Sequencing was carried out using peripheral blood. The TCR comes from a woman in her 70s with COVID-19, enrolled during active disease. The chain is built from TRBV15 and TRBJ1-1, with D possibly matching TRBD1 (5 bases). CDR3 sequence: CATSSSGMNTEAFF. The CDR3 bases are TGTGCCACCAGCTCGTCAGGGATGAACACTGAAGCTTTCTTT.